These 18 T cell receptor beta chains were all obtained from the same sample, sequenced in a study of cytomegalovirus exposure and HLA in healthy donors. The PCR was carried out with 60 Vbeta primers and 13 Jbeta primers. The table came from immunoSEQ multiplex PCR; TCRdb's copy has only in-frame clones and leaves some out. Of about 220,000 clones in the sample, about four fifths were seen once. Sample: PBMCs. The receptors were sampled from a middle-aged woman in good health and CMV-seropositive.

This chain links TRBV11-2 with TRBJ2-2, with TRBD1 matching over 11 bases. This CDR3 spans 15 amino acids. With 5 bases clipped from V and 5 bases from J, the junction kept 4 bases outside the gene matches. The germline V gene encodes CDR1 SGHAT and CDR2 FQNNGV. The CDR3 region has the DNA TGTGCCAGCAGCCCCGGGACAGGGGGAACCGGGGAGCTGTTTTTT. Protein sequence: CASSPGTGGTGELFF.

This clone occurred once. The J gene is TRBJ2-5, the V gene TRBV28; TRBD1 aligns across 12 bases. The end of the DNA fits TRBJ2-7 better, so the J call may be wrong. The CDR3 is 15 residues long. Germline-derived CDR1 and CDR2 are MDHEN and SYDVKM. The CDR3 here is CASSFPGQGAHEQYF. Here the CDR3 DNA reads TGTGCCAGCAGTTTTCCGGGACAGGGGGCCCACGAGCAGTACTTC.

The table lists this clone with a few counts. This rearrangement joins TRBV7-9 to TRBJ2-1, with 14 bases matching TRBD2. CDR1 and CDR2 (germline): SEHNR, FQNEAQ (reference sequence). Trimming at V came to 2 bases and at J to 9 bases, leaving 12 bases not matched to a gene. CDR3 size: 18 residues. The CDR3: CASSLRATAGLAGVEQFF. Here the CDR3 DNA reads TGTGCCAGCAGCTTAAGGGCAACTGCGGGACTAGCGGGAGTTGAGCAGTTCTTC.

CDR3 DNA: TGCGCCAGCAGTCAAGGGACAGGTCAGCCCCAGCATTTT. Encoded protein: CASSQGTGQPQHF. The chain uses TRBV23-1 and TRBJ1-5; 8 bases match TRBD1. Being an ORF, TRBV23-1 has a function that is uncertain. CDR3 length: 13 residues. J was trimmed by 6 bases and V by 2 bases; bases with no gene match: 0.

The V call is TRBV7-2, the J call TRBJ2-1; 7 bases align to TRBD2. The CDR3 extends over 15 amino acids. V dropped 8 bases and J dropped 10; count of bases not matched to a gene: 17. Germline V gene data show CDR1 as SGHTA and CDR2 as FQGNSA. CDR3 DNA: TGTGCCAGCGCTCGGGTGCGGGGGACCTCTGGGGAGCAGTTCTTC. Translation: CASARVRGTSGEQFF. The complete variable domain, with remaining parts taken from reference TRBV7-2 and TRBJ2-1, reads GAGVSQSPSNKVTEKGKDVELRCDPISGHTALYWYRQSLGQGLEFLIYFQGNSAPDKSGLPSDRFSAERTGGSVSTLTIQRTQQEDSAVYLCASARVRGTSGEQFFGPGTRLTVL.

This clone came up once. The chain joins TRBV7-9 to TRBJ2-2; the D is unclear. V was pared by 6 bases and J by 7 bases, with 6 bases between. The CDR3 has 11 residues. CDR1 is SEHNR and CDR2 is FQNEAQ in the germline V gene (reference sequence). CDR3 DNA sequence: TGTGCCAGCAGTTCAGGCGGGGAGCTGTTTTTT. Protein product: CASSSGGELFF. The entire variable domain, with the rest obtained from reference TRBV7-9 and TRBJ2-2, is as follows: DTGVSQNPRHKITKRGQNVTFRCDPISEHNRLYWYRQTLGQGPEFLTYFQNEAQLEKSRLLSDRFSAERPKGSFSTLEIQRTEQGDSAMYLCASSSGGELFFGEGSRLTVL.

This chain uses TRBV7-9 with TRBJ2-3; no clear D. CDR1 is SEHNR and CDR2 is FQNEAQ in the germline V gene (reference sequence). The CDR3 totals 16 residues. V was pared by 0 bases and J by 0 bases, with 10 bases between. The chain's CDR3 is CASSLAGFSSTDTQYF. DNA of the CDR3: TGTGCCAGCAGCTTAGCGGGCTTTTCTAGCACAGATACGCAGTATTTT.

This clone was seen a single time. As DNA, the CDR3 is TGTGCCAGCAGCTTAGGGGGACAGGGACCCTACGAGCAGTACTTC. Protein product: CASSLGGQGPYEQYF. The rearrangement joins TRBV7-2 to TRBJ2-7; TRBD1 agrees at 9 bases. CDR1 is SGHTA, CDR2 FQGNSA, per germline. The CDR3 contains 15 residues. V lost 1 base to trimming and J lost 2 bases; unmatched junction nucleotides: 3.

This clone was picked up one time. The chain employs TRBV19 and TRBJ1-1, with D perhaps matching TRBD1 (6 bases). The V gene lost 6 bases and the J gene lost 6 bases, with 20 bases spanning the gap. The CDR3 is 15 amino acids. Germline CDR1 reads LNHDA; CDR2 reads SQIVND (reference sequence). CDR3 DNA: TGTGCCAGTAGCATTACGACCGCGGGGGCGCCTGAAGCTTTCTTT. Protein: CASSITTAGAPEAFF. The full variable domain, its missing parts supplied by reference TRBV19 and TRBJ1-1, is DGGITQSPKYLFRKEGQNVTLSCEQNLNHDAMYWYRQDPGQGLRLIYYSQIVNDFQKGDIAEGYSVSREKKESFPLTVTSAQKNPTAFYLCASSITTAGAPEAFFGQGTRLTVV.

To note about this clone: One end of the junction is discordant with germline, which a read error may explain. The gene calls are TRBV7-9 and TRBJ1-1; TRBD1 matches at 10 bases. The CDR3 runs 14 residues. CDR1 is SEHNR, CDR2 FQNEAQ, per germline (reference sequence). The CDR3 loop reads CSSSVGTGATEAFF. In DNA, the CDR3 is TGTTCCAGCAGCGTCGGGACAGGGGCCACTGAAGCTTTCTTT.

The chain recombines TRBV5-6 with TRBJ2-7, with a weak D call TRBD2 (6 bases). V was shortened by 2 bases and J by 2 bases, with 14 bases between the two germline ends. Germline CDR1 is SGHDT and CDR2 is YYEEEE. The CDR3 contains 15 residues. CDR3 bases: TGTGCCAGCAGCTTTAGGGGACTTAACCCCTACGAGCAGTACTTC. Translated, it gives CASSFRGLNPYEQYF. Supplemented by reference TRBV5-6 and TRBJ2-7, the full variable domain reads DAGVTQSPTHLIKTRGQQVTLRCSPKSGHDTVSWYQQALGQGPQFIFQYYEEEERQRGNFPDRFSGHQFPNYSSELNVNALLLGDSALYLCASSFRGLNPYEQYFGPGTRLTVT.

The chain combines TRBV5-1 with TRBJ1-2; 8 bases map to TRBD1. The length of the CDR3 is 17 residues. The V gene end was trimmed by 4 bases and the J gene end by 0 bases; junction bases not matched to a gene: 11. Per germline, CDR1 SGHRS and CDR2 YFSETQ. The CDR3 spells CASSGGQGPTTNYGYTF. Here the CDR3 DNA reads TGCGCCAGCAGCGGAGGACAGGGTCCGACGACTAACTATGGCTACACCTTC.

This clone was observed a single time. The CDR3 coding sequence is TGTGCCAGCAGCCCACAAGCGGGAGGCCAAGAGACCCAGTACTTC. The encoded protein is CASSPQAGGQETQYF. This chain connects TRBV7-2 to TRBJ2-5, with TRBD2 matching over 9 bases. V trimming: 5 bases; J trimming: 1 base; junction bases outside the gene matches: 5. There are 15 residues in the CDR3. CDR1 is SGHTA and CDR2 is FQGNSA in the germline V gene.

V gene TRBV7-2 combines with J gene TRBJ1-2; 12 nucleotides match TRBD1. Trimming took 1 base from V and 6 from J; bases not matched to a gene: 6. From germline, CDR1 is SGHTA and CDR2 FQGNSA. This CDR3 region has 16 residues. This CDR3 is CASSLGPGQGANGYTF. CDR3 nucleotides: TGTGCCAGCAGCTTAGGGCCGGGACAGGGGGCTAATGGCTACACCTTC.

This chain uses TRBV30 with TRBJ2-7, with D possibly being TRBD2 (5 bases). The germline V and J ends were trimmed by 3 bases and 4 bases, with 19 bases remaining between them. CDR3 length: 15 residues. Germline CDR1 reads GTSNPN; CDR2 reads SVGIG (reference sequence). The CDR3 is CAWSSRPGIKYEQYF. The DNA of the CDR3 is TGTGCCTGGAGCTCTCGGCCCGGGATAAAATACGAGCAGTACTTC. Drawing the rest from reference TRBV30 and TRBJ2-7, the complete variable domain is SQTIHQWPATLVQPVGSPLSLECTVEGTSNPNLYWYRQAAGRGLQLLFYSVGIGQISSEVPQNLSASRPQDRQFILSSKKLLLSDSGFYLCAWSSRPGIKYEQYFGPGTRLTVT.

The V gene is TRBV5-1, the J gene TRBJ1-5, with D maybe TRBD1 (6 bases). V was shortened by 2 bases and J by 5 bases, with 8 bases between the two germline ends. In germline, CDR1 is SGHRS, CDR2 YFSETQ. This CDR3 is built from 13 residues. The CDR3 nucleotides read TGCGCCAGCAGCTTACAGGGCTATCAGCCCCAGCATTTT. Residues: CASSLQGYQPQHF.

The CDR3 here is CASTHSREGLAYGYTF. The CDR3 DNA reads TGTGCCAGTACCCATAGCAGAGAAGGTTTAGCCTATGGCTACACCTTC. The J gene is TRBJ1-2, the V gene TRBV19, with D hard to call. The length of the CDR3 is 16 residues. Trimming left V 7 bases short and J 4 bases short, with 22 bases between. CDR1 and CDR2 from the germline V gene are LNHDA and SQIVND (reference sequence).

This clone was seen a single time. Compared with germline, one end of the junction differs, possibly owing to a read error. The rearrangement joins TRBV7-9 to TRBJ1-1; D possibly corresponds to TRBD1 (5 bases). The CDR3 is made up of 14 amino acids. Germline-derived CDR1 and CDR2 are SEHNR and FQNEAQ (reference sequence). The CDR3 coding sequence is TGTTCCAGCAGCTTAGCAGGGAGGTTCACTGAAGCTTTCTTT. Translating it yields CSSSLAGRFTEAFF.